The sample holds one count of the clone carrying this TCR beta chain. This sample was included in a study of blood T cell repertoires in COVID-19. At the level of the study: Acute and convalescent COVID-19 samples came from the United States, Italy and Spain. T cells, B-cell-depleted T cells, or PBMCs supplied cDNA or gDNA.

CDR3 length: 14 residues. Trimming took 8 bases from V and 5 from J, leaving 16 bases between them. Germline V gene lookup returns CDR1 MNHEY and CDR2 SVGAGI. Source study methods: How many nucleated cells were present was estimated from reference gene primer amplification. Here immunoSEQ multiplex PCR was the method, and the copy in TCRdb shows in-frame clones only, minus some. The V and J calls and clone size were taken over from that table, and D and trimming were inferred from the DNA. This sample yields approximately 180,000 clones, of which around 85% are seen a single time; around a sixth belongs to the top ten.

Sequenced: peripheral blood. This receptor was obtained from a person between 70 and 80 years old with COVID-19, enrolled during active disease. This chain joins TRBV6-5 and TRBJ1-5; D might be TRBD1 (5 bases). The CDR3: CASLRGGVDQPQHF. CDR3 DNA sequence: TGTGCCAGCCTCCGCGGGGGGGTCGATCAGCCCCAGCATTTT.